This T cell receptor (beta chain) derives from a study of T cell clonotyping in hematopoietic cell transplantation. A word on this clone: The antigen remains unidentified.

The time point here: recipient sample about 28 days before transplant, after cytoreduction. General study results and limits: Recipient TCR diversity dropped after transplant; expanded clonotypes rose from day 30 to 180. No sorting was done, leaving CD4 and CD8 contributions mixed.

The protocol was immunoSEQ multiplex PCR, while the TCRdb copy is restricted to in-frame clones and leaves out a portion. This sample has around 21,000 clones, with around 90% found just once. The ends were cut back, 4 bases at V and 4 bases at J, with 23 bases in the middle. The CDR3 is 17 residues long. Germline V gene data show CDR1 as SGDLS and CDR2 as YYNGEE. The sequencing here drew on peripheral blood mononuclear cells, taken before stem cell transplant. This chain links TRBV9 with TRBJ1-2; maybe TRBD1 (6 bases). This receptor was taken from a young man with biphenotypic leukemia. Some clones in this sample may be carry-over from other donors' samples. The CDR3 loop reads CASSNPVRIQGGYGYTF. In DNA, the CDR3 is TGTGCCAGCAGCAACCCGGTCCGAATACAGGGTGGCTATGGCTACACCTTC.